The entry below describes one TCR beta chain. Its matching antigen is unknown. Libraries were prepared by immunoSEQ multiplex PCR; TCRdb keeps only in-frame clonotypes and omits some of them. The sample has 100,000 to 150,000 clones, about 82% seen once. This entry belongs to a study of T cell responses to AZD1222 COVID-19 vaccine. Overall study: Investigators merged groups given second doses at roughly 4 or roughly 12 weeks. Whole-study findings and limits: Sampling captured repertoires only after the peak T cell response. Donor demographics were predominantly white British with a female majority; clonal diversity may be underestimated.

The clonotype comes from an adult in good health. Sequencing used peripheral blood, obtained on day 0 of AZD1222 vaccination.

The CDR3 DNA follows: TGTGCCAGCTCACAAAGCGGGACCTACGAGCAGTACTTC. As protein: CASSQSGTYEQYF. The chain joins TRBV18 to TRBJ2-7; 7 bases are shared with TRBD2. Trimming removed 4 bases from V and 2 bases from J; junction bases left unmatched: 2. This CDR3 comprises 13 residues. The V gene's germline CDR1 is KGHSH and CDR2 LQKENI.